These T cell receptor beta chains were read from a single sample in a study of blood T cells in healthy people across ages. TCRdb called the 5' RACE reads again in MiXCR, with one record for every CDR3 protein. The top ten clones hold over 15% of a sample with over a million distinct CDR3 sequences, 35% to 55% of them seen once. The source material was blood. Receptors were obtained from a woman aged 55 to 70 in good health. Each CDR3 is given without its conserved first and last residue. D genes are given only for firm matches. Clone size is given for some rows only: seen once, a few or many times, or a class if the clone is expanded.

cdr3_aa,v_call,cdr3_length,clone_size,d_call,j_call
ASSQRGGFTDTQY,TRBV14,13,few,-,TRBJ2-3
ASSHPNQPQH,TRBV6-6,10,many,-,TRBJ1-5
ASNVAPGGDGEAF,TRBV9,13,-,TRBD1,TRBJ1-1
ASGTGLAVTGELF,TRBV7-2,13,-,TRBD2,TRBJ2-2
SARKHSSSTDTQY,TRBV20-1,13,once,-,TRBJ2-3
ASSSISGTGEGQY,TRBV27,13,-,TRBD1,TRBJ2-7
ASSSSPTSTDTQY,TRBV27,13,few,-,TRBJ2-3
ASSPTRWADTQY,TRBV12-3/TRBV12-4,12,-,-,TRBJ2-3
ATSRGRSQALGEQY,TRBV15,14,few,-,TRBJ2-7
ASSLDDNSPLH,TRBV7-2,11,many,-,TRBJ1-6
ASSLTGYNEQY,TRBV6-5,11,few,TRBD1,TRBJ2-7
ASSRTLSNTGELF,TRBV6-5,13,-,-,TRBJ2-2
ASSQSVAGGPIAQY,TRBV4-1,14,-,TRBD2,TRBJ2-3
ASSLWGKPYEQY,TRBV27,12,-,-,TRBJ2-7
ASRGGTQETQY,TRBV11-1,11,-,TRBD2,TRBJ2-5
ASSLSQAGEQY,TRBV12-3/TRBV12-4,11,-,-,TRBJ2-7
ATSRAGGTDDEQF,TRBV15,13,-,-,TRBJ2-1
SVQENSNQPQH,TRBV29-1,11,many,-,TRBJ1-5
ASSQETGGPFMTDTQY,TRBV3-1,16,-,TRBD2,TRBJ2-3
ASRPTANSNQPQH,TRBV5-1,13,few,-,TRBJ1-5
ASNRGRGYEQY,TRBV9,11,-,-,TRBJ2-7
SARSGRGGIQY,TRBV20-1,11,-,TRBD2,TRBJ2-4
SASTGEASTDTQY,TRBV20-1,13,-,-,TRBJ2-3
ASSLSKVSKREQY,TRBV27,13,few,-,TRBJ2-7
ASSPYTDANSPLH,TRBV9,13,-,-,TRBJ1-6
ASSKGQGAYNEQF,TRBV9,13,-,TRBD1,TRBJ2-1
ASSYGTGVQEQY,TRBV6-5,12,few,TRBD1,TRBJ2-7